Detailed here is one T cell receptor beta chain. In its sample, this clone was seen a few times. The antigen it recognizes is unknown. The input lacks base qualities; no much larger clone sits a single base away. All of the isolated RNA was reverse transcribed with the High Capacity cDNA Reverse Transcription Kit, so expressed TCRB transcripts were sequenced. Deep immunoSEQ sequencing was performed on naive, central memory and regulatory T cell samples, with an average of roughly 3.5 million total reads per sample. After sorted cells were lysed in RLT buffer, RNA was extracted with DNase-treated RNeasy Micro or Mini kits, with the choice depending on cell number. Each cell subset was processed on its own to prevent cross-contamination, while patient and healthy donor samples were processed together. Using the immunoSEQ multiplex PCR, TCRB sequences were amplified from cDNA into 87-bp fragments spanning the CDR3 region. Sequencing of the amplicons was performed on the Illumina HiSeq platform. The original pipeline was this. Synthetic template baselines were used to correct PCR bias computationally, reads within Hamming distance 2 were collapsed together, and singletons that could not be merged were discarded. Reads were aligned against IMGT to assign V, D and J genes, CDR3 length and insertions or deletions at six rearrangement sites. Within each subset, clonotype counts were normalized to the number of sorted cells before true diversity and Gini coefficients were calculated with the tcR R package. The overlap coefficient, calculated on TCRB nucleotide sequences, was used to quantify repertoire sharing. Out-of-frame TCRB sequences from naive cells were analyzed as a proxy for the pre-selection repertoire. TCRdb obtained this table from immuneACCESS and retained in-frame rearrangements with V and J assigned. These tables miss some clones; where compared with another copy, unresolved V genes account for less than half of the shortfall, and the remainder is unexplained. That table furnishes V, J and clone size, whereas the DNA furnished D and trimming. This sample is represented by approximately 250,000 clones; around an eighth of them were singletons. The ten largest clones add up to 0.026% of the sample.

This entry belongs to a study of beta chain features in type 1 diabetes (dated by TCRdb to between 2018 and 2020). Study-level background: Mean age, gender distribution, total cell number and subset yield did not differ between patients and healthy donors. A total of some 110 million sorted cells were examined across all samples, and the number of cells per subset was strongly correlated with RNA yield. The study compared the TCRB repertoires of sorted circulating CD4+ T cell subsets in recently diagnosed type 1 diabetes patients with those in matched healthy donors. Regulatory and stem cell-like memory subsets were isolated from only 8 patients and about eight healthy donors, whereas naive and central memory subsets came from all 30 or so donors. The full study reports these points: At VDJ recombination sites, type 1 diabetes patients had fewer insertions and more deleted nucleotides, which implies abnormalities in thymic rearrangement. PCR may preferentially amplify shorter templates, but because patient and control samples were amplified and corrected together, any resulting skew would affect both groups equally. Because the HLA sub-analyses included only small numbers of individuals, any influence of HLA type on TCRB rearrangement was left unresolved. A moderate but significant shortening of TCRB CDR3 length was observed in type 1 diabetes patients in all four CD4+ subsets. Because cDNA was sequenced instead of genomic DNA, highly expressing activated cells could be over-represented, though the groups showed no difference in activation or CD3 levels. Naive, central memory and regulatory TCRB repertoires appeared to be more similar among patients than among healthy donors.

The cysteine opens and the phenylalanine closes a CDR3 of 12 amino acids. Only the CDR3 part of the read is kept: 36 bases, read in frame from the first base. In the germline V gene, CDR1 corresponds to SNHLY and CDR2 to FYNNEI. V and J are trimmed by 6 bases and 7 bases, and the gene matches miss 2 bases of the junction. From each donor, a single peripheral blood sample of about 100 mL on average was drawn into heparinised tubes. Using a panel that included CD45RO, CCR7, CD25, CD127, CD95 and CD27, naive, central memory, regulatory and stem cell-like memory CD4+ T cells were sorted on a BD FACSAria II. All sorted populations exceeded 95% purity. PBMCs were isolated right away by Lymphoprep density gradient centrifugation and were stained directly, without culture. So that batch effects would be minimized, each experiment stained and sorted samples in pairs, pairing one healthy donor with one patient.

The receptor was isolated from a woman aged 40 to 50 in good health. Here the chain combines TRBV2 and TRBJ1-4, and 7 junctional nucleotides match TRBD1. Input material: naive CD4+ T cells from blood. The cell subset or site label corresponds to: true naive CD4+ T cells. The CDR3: CASRTGSEKLFF. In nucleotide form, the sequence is TGTGCCAGCAGGACAGGGAGTGAAAAACTGTTTTTT.